The source of this T cell receptor (beta chain) is a study of blood T cell repertoires in COVID-19. Across the study: Acute-phase and convalescent COVID-19 samples originated in the United States, Italy and Spain. In each case, the material was cDNA or gDNA derived from T cells, B-cell-depleted T cells, or PBMCs.

In the original processing: Nucleated cell counts were estimated from reference gene primer amplification. This table comes from immunoSEQ multiplex PCR, and its TCRdb copy is limited to in-frame clones, with some not included. The D gene and trimming were derived from the DNA, and the V and J assignments and clone size from that table. The sample shows about 400,000 clones, 70% to 90% of them seen only once. The CDR3 has 15 amino acids. Trimming shortened V by 2 bases and J by 3 bases, and 13 bases separated the two germline ends. Germline V gives CDR1 KGHSH, CDR2 LQKENI. Seattle's cohort entered during active infection and was followed longitudinally.

The sequence was collected from a woman in her fifties or sixties with COVID-19, enrolled during active disease. The chain links TRBV18 to TRBJ2-5; a possible D gene is TRBD2 (7 bases). Source material: peripheral blood. CDR3 loop: CASSPSQGTKETQYF. Written as DNA, the CDR3 is TGTGCCAGCTCACCATCCCAGGGGACTAAAGAGACCCAGTACTTC.